This T cell receptor (beta chain) was retrieved from a study of blood T cell repertoires in COVID-19. For the study at large: The United States, Italy and Spain provided the acute and convalescent COVID-19 samples. T cells, B-cell-depleted T cells, or PBMCs provided the cDNA or gDNA that served as material.

How the authors handled the data: Quantification of nucleated cells was approximated via reference gene primer amplification. TCRdb's table, derived via immunoSEQ multiplex PCR, lists solely in-frame clones and lacks some. D and trimming were read from the DNA, whereas the V and J calls and clone size are those reported in that table. The repertoire includes fewer than 300,000 clones, less than 85% of them detected once, and less than 4% sits in the top ten. Trimming stripped 0 bases from V and 0 bases from J, with 12 bases between. CDR3 size: 16 residues. The V gene's germline CDR1 is LNHNV and CDR2 YYDKDF (reference sequence).

This chain joins TRBV15 and TRBJ2-7; D is uncertain. The sequenced sample consisted of peripheral blood. The TCR sequence derives from a woman aged 18-30 years with acute or convalescent COVID-19. CDR3 bases: TGTGCCACCAGCAGAGATAGTTGGCTAGACTCCTACGAGCAGTACTTC. The encoded protein is CATSRDSWLDSYEQYF.